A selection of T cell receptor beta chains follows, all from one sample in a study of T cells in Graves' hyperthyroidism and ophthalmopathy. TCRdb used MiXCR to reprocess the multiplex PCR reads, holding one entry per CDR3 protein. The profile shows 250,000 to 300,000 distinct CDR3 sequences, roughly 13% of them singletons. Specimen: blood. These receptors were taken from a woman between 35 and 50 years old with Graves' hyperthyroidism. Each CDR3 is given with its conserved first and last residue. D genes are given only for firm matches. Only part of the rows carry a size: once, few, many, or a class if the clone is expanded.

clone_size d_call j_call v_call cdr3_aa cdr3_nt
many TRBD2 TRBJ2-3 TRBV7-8 CASSTRTSNSDTQYF TGTGCCAGCAGCACCCGGACTAGCAATTCCGATACGCAGTATTTT
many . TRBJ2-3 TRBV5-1 CASSLQGDTQYF TGTGCCAGCAGCTTACAGGGTGATACGCAGTATTTT
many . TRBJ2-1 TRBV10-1 CASSVDASYNEQFF TGCGCCAGCAGTGTGGACGCTTCCTACAATGAGCAGTTCTTC
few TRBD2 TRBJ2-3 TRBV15 CATSRGPGLATDTQYF TGTGCCACCAGCAGAGGTCCGGGACTAGCAACAGATACGCAGTATTTT
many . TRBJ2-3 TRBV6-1 CASLGDTQYF TGTGCCAGCTTGGGAGATACGCAGTATTTT
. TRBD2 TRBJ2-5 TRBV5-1 CASSLTGGGLQETQYF TGCGCCAGCAGCTTGACGGGAGGAGGGTTACAAGAGACCCAGTACTTC
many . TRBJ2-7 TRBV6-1 CASSKGPTYEQYF TGTGCCAGCAGTAAGGGGCCAACCTACGAGCAGTACTTC
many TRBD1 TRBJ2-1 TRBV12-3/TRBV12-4 CASRRQGNEQFF TGTGCCAGCAGGCGACAGGGAAACGAGCAGTTCTTC
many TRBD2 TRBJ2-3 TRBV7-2 CASSPGTSAATDTQYF TGTGCCAGCAGCCCTGGGACTAGCGCAGCCACAGATACGCAGTATTTT
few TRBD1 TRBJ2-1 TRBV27 CASRAGQGANDEQFF TGTGCCAGCAGAGCCGGACAGGGGGCGAACGATGAGCAGTTCTTC
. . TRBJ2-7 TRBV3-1 CASSQGLYGEQYF TGTGCCAGCAGCCAGGGGTTATATGGCGAGCAGTACTTC
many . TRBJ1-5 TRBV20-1 CSARGGERQPQHF TGCAGTGCTAGAGGCGGGGAACGGCAGCCCCAGCATTTT
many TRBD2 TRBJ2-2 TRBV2 CASSGGGDTGELFF TGTGCCAGCAGTGGGGGAGGGGACACCGGGGAGCTGTTTTTT
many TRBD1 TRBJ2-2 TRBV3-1 CASSYQGDTGELFF TGTGCCAGCAGCTATCAGGGGGACACCGGGGAGCTGTTTTTT
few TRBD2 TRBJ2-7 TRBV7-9 CASIGTSGSQHEQYF TGTGCCAGCATCGGGACTAGCGGGAGTCAACACGAGCAGTACTTC
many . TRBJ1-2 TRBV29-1 CSVDARQTLIYTF TGCAGCGTTGATGCACGACAGACTCTTATCTACACCTTC
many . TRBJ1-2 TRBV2 CASSERWYGYTF TGTGCCAGCAGTGAAAGATGGTATGGCTACACCTTC
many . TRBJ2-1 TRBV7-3 CASSFGGQYNEQFF TGTGCCAGCAGCTTTGGGGGGCAATACAATGAGCAGTTCTTC
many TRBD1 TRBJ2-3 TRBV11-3 CASSQRTGLTDTQYF TGTGCCAGCAGCCAAAGGACAGGGCTCACAGATACGCAGTATTTT
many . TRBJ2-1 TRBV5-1 CASSFTGSYNEQFF TGCGCCAGCAGCTTTACAGGGTCCTACAATGAGCAGTTCTTC
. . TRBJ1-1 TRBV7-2 CASSPFRTEAFF TGTGCCAGCAGCCCGTTTAGGACTGAAGCTTTCTTT
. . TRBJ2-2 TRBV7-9 CASSEGVTGELFF TGTGCCAGCAGCGAAGGGGTTACCGGGGAGCTGTTTTTT
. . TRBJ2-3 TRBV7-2 CASSPAQRTTDTQYF TGTGCCAGCAGCCCGGCACAGCGGACCACAGATACGCAGTATTTT
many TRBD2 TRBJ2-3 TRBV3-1 CASSQEIAGGVTDTQYF TGTGCCAGCAGCCAAGAGATAGCGGGAGGAGTCACAGATACGCAGTATTTT
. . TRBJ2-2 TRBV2 CASKSTGSNTGELFF TGTGCCAGCAAGTCAACAGGGTCGAACACCGGGGAGCTGTTTTTT
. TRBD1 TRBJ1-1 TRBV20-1 CSAPGTGDDTEAFF TGCAGTGCTCCCGGGACAGGGGACGACACTGAAGCTTTCTTT
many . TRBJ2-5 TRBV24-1 CATMGQETQYF TGTGCCACCATGGGCCAAGAGACCCAGTACTTC